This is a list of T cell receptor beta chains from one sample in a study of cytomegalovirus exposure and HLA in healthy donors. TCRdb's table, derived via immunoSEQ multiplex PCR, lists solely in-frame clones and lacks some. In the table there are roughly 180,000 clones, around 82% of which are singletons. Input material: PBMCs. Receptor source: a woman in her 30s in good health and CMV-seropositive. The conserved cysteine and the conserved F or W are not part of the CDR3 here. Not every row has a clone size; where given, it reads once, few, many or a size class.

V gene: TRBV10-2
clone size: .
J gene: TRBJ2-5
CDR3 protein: ASARAGGIETQY

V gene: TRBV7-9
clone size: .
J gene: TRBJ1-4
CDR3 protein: ASRRVEEEKLF

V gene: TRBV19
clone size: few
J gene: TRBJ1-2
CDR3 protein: ASAQGADQYGYT

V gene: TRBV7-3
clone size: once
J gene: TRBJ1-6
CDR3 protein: ASSQAGGSPLH

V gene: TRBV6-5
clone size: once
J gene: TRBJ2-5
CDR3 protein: ASSYSGQTQY

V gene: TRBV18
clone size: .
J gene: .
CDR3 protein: ASSPRDKPYEQY

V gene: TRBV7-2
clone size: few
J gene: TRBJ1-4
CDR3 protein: ASSLTGQGAREKLF

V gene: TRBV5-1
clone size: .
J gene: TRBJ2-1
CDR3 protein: ASSSKTSGALWF

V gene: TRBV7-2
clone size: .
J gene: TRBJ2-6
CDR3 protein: ASSSRDTRSGANVLT

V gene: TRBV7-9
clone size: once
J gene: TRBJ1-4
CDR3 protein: ASSSDRGATNEKLF

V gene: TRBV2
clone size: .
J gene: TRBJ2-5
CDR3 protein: ASSEGVSGLQETQY

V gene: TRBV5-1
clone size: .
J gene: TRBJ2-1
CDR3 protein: ASSLSGGSYNEQF

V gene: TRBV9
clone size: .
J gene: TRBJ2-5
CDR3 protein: ASSQTAQETQY

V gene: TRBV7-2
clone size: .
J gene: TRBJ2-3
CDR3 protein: ASSSRTSGVGTDTQY

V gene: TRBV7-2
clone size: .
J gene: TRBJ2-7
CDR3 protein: ASSPGGGNEQY

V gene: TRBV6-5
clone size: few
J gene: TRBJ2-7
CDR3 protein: ASSPPGYSYEQY

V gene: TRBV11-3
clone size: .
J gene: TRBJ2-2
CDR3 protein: ASSLGPNTGELF

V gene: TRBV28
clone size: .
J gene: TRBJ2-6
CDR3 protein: AARQQGTNVLT

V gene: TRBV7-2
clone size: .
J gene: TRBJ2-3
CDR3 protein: ASSYGTGADTQY

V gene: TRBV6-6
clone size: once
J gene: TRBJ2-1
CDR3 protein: ASSYSSRDRGFRF

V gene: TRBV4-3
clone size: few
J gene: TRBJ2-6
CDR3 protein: ASSQEGQGSGANVLT

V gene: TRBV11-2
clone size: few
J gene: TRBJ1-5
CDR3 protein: ASSLDRVGQPQH

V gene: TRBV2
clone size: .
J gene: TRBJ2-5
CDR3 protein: ASSRLAGGIETQY

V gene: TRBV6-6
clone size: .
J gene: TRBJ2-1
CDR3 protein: ASSQRGGAYNEQF

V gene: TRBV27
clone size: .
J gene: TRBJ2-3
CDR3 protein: ASSRTGRVDTQY

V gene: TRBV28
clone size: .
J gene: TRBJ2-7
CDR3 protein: ASSPQGSVREQY

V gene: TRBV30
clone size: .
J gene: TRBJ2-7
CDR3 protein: AWSVLADYEQY

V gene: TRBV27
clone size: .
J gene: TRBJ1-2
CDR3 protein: ASSTRAEGNYGYT

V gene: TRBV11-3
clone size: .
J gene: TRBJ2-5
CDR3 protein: ASSPGQETQY

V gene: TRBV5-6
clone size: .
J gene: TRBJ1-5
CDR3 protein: ASSLYTGFNQPQH

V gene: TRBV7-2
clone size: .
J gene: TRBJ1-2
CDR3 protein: ASSARDRAYGYT

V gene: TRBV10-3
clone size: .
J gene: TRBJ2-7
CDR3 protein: ATGGTSYEQY

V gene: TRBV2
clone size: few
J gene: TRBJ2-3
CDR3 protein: ASRERGAVLDTQY

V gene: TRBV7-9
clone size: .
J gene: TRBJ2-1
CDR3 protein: ASSFRLAYNEQF

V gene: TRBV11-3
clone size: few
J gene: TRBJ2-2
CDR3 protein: ASSFHRASGGPFTGELF

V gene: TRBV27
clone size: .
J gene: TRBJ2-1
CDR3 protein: ASSLYPSGGAGVNEQF

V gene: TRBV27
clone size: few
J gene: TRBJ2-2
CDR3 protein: ASSPTTSAVGELF

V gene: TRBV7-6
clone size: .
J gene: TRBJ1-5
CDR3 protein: ASSMYAGLKGNQPQH

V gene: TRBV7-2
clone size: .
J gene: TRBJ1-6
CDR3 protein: ASSYSRDIRDSPLH

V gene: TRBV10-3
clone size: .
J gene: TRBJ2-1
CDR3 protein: AISGQGADNEQF

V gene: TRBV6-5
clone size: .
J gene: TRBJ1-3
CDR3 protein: ASSSRDSLTGNTIY

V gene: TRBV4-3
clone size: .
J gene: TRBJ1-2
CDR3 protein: ASSQEWGTGGPNYGYT

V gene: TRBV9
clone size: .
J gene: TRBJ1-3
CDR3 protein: ASSLLGGSGNTIY

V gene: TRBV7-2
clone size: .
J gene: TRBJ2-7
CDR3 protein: ASSSYVAGGVYEQY

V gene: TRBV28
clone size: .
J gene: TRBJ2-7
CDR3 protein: ASSSDRPRIQNYEQY

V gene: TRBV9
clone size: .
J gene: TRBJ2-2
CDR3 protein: ASSPPGTGKAGELF

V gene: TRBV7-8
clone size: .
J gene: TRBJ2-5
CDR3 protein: ASSLRRTGGPKETQY

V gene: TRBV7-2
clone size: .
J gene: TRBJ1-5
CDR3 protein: ASSLVGDSNQPQH

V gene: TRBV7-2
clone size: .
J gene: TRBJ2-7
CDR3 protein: AVGLLYEQY

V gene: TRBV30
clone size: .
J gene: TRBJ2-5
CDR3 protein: AWESGTGLEETQY

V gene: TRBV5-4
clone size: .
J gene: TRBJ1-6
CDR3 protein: ASSSTGNSPLH

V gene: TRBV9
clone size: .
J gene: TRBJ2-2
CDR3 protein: ASSARTRTGELF

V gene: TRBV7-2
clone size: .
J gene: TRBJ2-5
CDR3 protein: ASVIEERGKGRETQY

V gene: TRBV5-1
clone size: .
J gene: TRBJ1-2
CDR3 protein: ASSLDPGNYGYT

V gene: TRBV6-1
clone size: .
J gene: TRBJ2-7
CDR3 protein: ASRLRQDSYEQY

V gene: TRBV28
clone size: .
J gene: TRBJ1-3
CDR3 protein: ASSSVTGRNTIY

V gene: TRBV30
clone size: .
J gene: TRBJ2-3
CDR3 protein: AWSPPTDTQY